The 20 T cell receptor beta chains listed next were all sequenced from one sample in a study of read filtering for tumor transcriptome and immune sequencing. This library used around 400 ng RNA and molecular barcoded adaptors spanning alpha/delta and beta/gamma chains. Each CDR3 protein is one row after TCRdb ran MiXCR on the reads. Of around 130,000 distinct CDR3 sequences in the sample, around 14% were seen once. The source material was a population of CD138-negative cells sorted from bone marrow. These receptors came from a donor aged 40 or older with multiple myeloma.

This clonotype has ten or more counts. The rearrangement links TRBV20-1 to TRBJ1-1, with 8 bases matching TRBD1. The junction had 7 bases not matched to a gene; V was cut back by 6 bases and J by 4 bases. The CDR3 extends over 13 amino acids. Germline loops: CDR1 DFQATT, CDR2 SNEGSKA (reference sequence). The CDR3 DNA follows: TGCAGTGCCCTGACAGGGGTCCGCACTGAAGCTTTCTTT. Its translation is CSALTGVRTEAFF.

This clonotype was detected many times. The chain joins TRBV4-3 to TRBJ1-1; D is undetermined. There are 12 residues in the CDR3. Germline assignment: CDR1 LGHNA and CDR2 YSLEER. V lost 4 bases, J lost 1 base, and 4 bases lay in between. Here the CDR3 reads CASSRGNTEAFF. The CDR3 nucleotides read TGCGCCAGCAGCCGTGGGAACACTGAAGCTTTCTTT.

In its sample, this clonotype was seen a few times. A read error is possible here, since a much larger clone lies one base away. This chain connects TRBV20-1 to TRBJ1-6; no definite D call. Germline V gene lookup returns CDR1 DFQATT and CDR2 SNEGSKA (reference sequence). The CDR3 loop spans 18 amino acids. The DNA for the CDR3 is TGCAGTGCTAGAGACCCCGGTGCTTCGAGCTCCTATAGTTCACCCCTCCACTTT. This translates into CSARDPGASSSYSSPLHF.

In its sample, this clonotype was seen a few times. The rearrangement links TRBV2 to TRBJ1-5; 12 nucleotides line up with TRBD1. The CDR3 has 15 amino acids. Germline V lookup: CDR1 SNHLY, CDR2 FYNNEI. With V trimmed by 4 bases and J by 7 bases, 5 bases remained unmatched. This chain's CDR3 is CASSGDRGLGQPQHF. The CDR3 DNA reads TGTGCCAGCAGTGGGGACAGGGGGCTGGGGCAGCCCCAGCATTTT.

This clonotype was seen at least ten times. J is TRBJ2-3 and V is TRBV7-2; TRBD2 matches at 7 bases. The CDR3 loop spans 15 amino acids. After removal of 2 bases from V and 0 bases from J, the junction contained 2 bases not matched to a gene. The germline V gene encodes CDR1 SGHTA and CDR2 FQGNSA. The CDR3 sequence is CASSLRSGSTDTQYF. CDR3 in DNA: TGTGCCAGCAGCTTACGTAGCGGGAGCACAGATACGCAGTATTTT.

This clonotype came up once. A much bigger clone sits one base away, suggesting this may be a read error. The chain carries TRBV11-2 and TRBJ2-2, with D unresolved. CDR1 and CDR2 (germline): SGHAT, FQNNGV. This CDR3 is 14 amino acids long. V was shortened by 2 bases and J by 6 bases, with 10 bases between the two germline ends. CDR3 sequence: CASSLPGSAGELFF. In nucleotides, the CDR3 is TGTGCCAGCAGCTTACCAGGCTCCGCCGGGGAGCTGTTTTTT.

Concerning this clonotype: A read error may explain this, as a much larger clone is one base away. The V call is TRBV18, the J call TRBJ2-5, with 11 bases lining up with TRBD2. This CDR3 region has 17 residues. Germline loops: CDR1 KGHSH, CDR2 LQKENI. CDR3 bases: TGTGCCGGCTCACCGCTTTATAGCGGGAGGGCCGGTGAGACCCAGTACTTC. Its translation: CAGSPLYSGRAGETQYF. Combining the CDR3 with reference TRBV18 and TRBJ2-5 gives the whole variable domain NAGVMQNPRHLVRRRGQEARLRCSPMKGHSHVYWYRQLPEEGLKFMVYLQKENIIDESGMPKERFSAEFPKEGPSILRIQQVVRGDSAAYFCAGSPLYSGRAGETQYFGPGTRLLVL.

This clonotype was found many times. The chain joins TRBV20-1 to TRBJ2-1; D gene uncertain. CDR1 and CDR2 from the germline V gene are DFQATT and SNEGSKA (reference sequence). The germline V and J ends were trimmed by 1 base and 8 bases, with 15 bases remaining between them. The length of the CDR3 is 14 residues. CDR3 region: CSARVIGFGDEQFF. The DNA for the CDR3 is TGCAGTGCTAGAGTTATCGGGTTTGGGGATGAGCAGTTCTTC.

The sample holds a few counts of this clonotype. A read error may explain this, as a much larger clone is one base away. The conserved closing phenylalanine or tryptophan is absent in this CDR3, likely reflecting a read error. J is TRBJ1-1 and V is TRBV6-6; D remains unclear. The CDR3 has 12 amino acids. The germline gives CDR1 MNHNY, CDR2 SVGAGI (reference sequence). V dropped 5 bases and J dropped 9 bases, with 13 bases sitting between them. The CDR3 is CASSRGGLQAFL. The CDR3 DNA reads as TGTGCCAGCAGTCGCGGAGGTCTCCAAGCTTTCTTA.

This clonotype has a count of ten or more. The gene calls are TRBV30 and TRBJ1-1; D is unresolved. Trimming shortened V by 0 bases and J by 2 bases, and 7 bases separated the two germline ends. CDR3 length: 13 amino acids. Germline CDR1 reads GTSNPN; CDR2 reads SVGIG (reference sequence). As DNA, the CDR3 is TGTGCCTGGAGTGTACGGGTAAACACTGAAGCTTTCTTT. It specifies CAWSVRVNTEAFF.

This clonotype appeared a few times. Since a much larger clone is just one base distant, this may be a read error. The rearrangement joins TRBV5-1 to TRBJ2-1, with 10 bases fitting TRBD2. This CDR3 contains 15 residues. V lost 0 bases to trimming and J lost 12 bases; unmatched junction nucleotides: 9. Germline V CDR1 and CDR2: SGHRS, YFSETQ. CDR3 residues: CASSLGGLARDGQFF. The CDR3 DNA sequence: TGCGCCAGCAGCTTGGGGGGACTAGCGAGGGATGGGCAGTTCTTC.

As for this clonotype: A much bigger clone sits one base away, suggesting this may be a read error. CDR3 in DNA: TGTGCCAGCAGCCGCCAGGGGTATCGAATAAACACTGAAGCTTTCTTT. It specifies CASSRQGYRINTEAFF. This chain joins TRBV7-9 and TRBJ1-1; the D gene is possibly TRBD1 (6 bases). The ends were cut back, 5 bases at V and 2 bases at J, with 18 bases in the middle. This CDR3 has 16 residues. Germline CDR1 SEHNR, CDR2 FQNEAQ (reference sequence). Based on the CDR3 plus reference TRBV7-9 and TRBJ1-1, the full variable domain is DTGVSQNPRHKITKRGQNVTFRCDPISEHNRLYWYRQTLGQGPEFLTYFQNEAQLEKSRLLSDRFSAERPKGSFSTLEIQRTEQGDSAMYLCASSRQGYRINTEAFFGQGTRLTVV.

This clonotype was recorded many times. The chain carries TRBV29-1 and TRBJ2-5; 8 nucleotides match TRBD1. The CDR3 loop spans 15 amino acids. The germline CDR1 and CDR2 sequences are SQVTM and ANQGSEA. Trimming at V came to 6 bases and at J to 5 bases, leaving 14 bases not matched to a gene. The CDR3, as DNA: TGCAGCGTCCTAAGTGGACAGGGCTGGGGGGAGACCCAGTACTTC. Protein: CSVLSGQGWGETQYF.

A note on this clonotype: A much larger clone differs from this one at a single base, so this may be a read error. The chain couples TRBV7-9 to TRBJ2-5, with D perhaps matching TRBD1 or TRBD2 (5 bases each). This CDR3 is built from 15 residues. CDR1 and CDR2 (germline): SEHNR, FQNEAQ (reference sequence). Trimming stripped 1 base from V and 6 bases from J, with 15 bases between. The DNA for the CDR3 is TGTGCCAGCAGCTTAGTCCCTCAGGGAGTAAAGACCCAGTACTTC. Its protein is CASSLVPQGVKTQYF.

This clonotype was observed at least ten times. J is TRBJ2-1 and V is TRBV11-2; possible D gene TRBD2, 5 bases. Germline values: CDR1 SGHAT, CDR2 FQNNGV. CDR3 size: 15 residues. V lost 5 bases to trimming and J lost 7 bases, with 18 bases between them. For the CDR3, the DNA is TGTGCCAGCAGCGGAGGACCCAGCGTGGGGAATGAGCAGTTCTTC. Translating gives CASSGGPSVGNEQFF.

This clonotype showed up many times. The rearrangement joins TRBV3-1 to TRBJ1-2, with 8 bases lining up with TRBD1. CDR3 length: 14 residues. With V trimmed by 1 base and J by 2 bases, 0 bases remained unmatched. The germline V gene encodes CDR1 LGHDT and CDR2 YNNKEL (reference sequence). The CDR3 DNA reads as TGTGCCAGCAGCCAAGGACAGGGGAACTATGGCTACACCTTC. This translates into CASSQGQGNYGYTF. Filled out from reference TRBV3-1 and TRBJ1-2, the complete variable domain reads DTAVSQTPKYLVTQMGNDKSIKCEQNLGHDTMYWYKQDSKKFLKIMFSYNNKELIINETVPNRFSPKSPDKAHLNLHINSLELGDSAVYFCASSQGQGNYGYTFGSGTRLTVV.

This clonotype was recorded a few times. This chain links TRBV6-5 with TRBJ2-5; 9 positions match TRBD2. CDR1 and CDR2 from the germline V gene are MNHEY and SVGAGI. The ends lost 0 bases at V and 1 base at J; junction bases unmatched: 3. The CDR3 has 16 amino acids. Here the CDR3 DNA reads TGTGCCAGCAGTTACTCCGCGGGAGGGTTCCAAGAGACCCAGTACTTC. This gives the protein CASSYSAGGFQETQYF.

This clonotype has at least ten counts. This chain uses TRBV7-3 with TRBJ2-1; D unclear. Trimming shortened V by 5 bases and J by 8 bases, and 13 bases separated the two germline ends. The CDR3 is 13 amino acids. Looked up from germline, CDR1 is SGHTA and CDR2 is FQGTGA. In nucleotides, the CDR3 is TGTGCCAGCAGCCGGACCAGGATCGATGAGCAGTTCTTC. Residues: CASSRTRIDEQFF.

This clonotype was detected ten times or more. The chain links TRBV20-1 to TRBJ1-1, with 7 positions matching TRBD1. Germline CDR1 reads DFQATT; CDR2 reads SNEGSKA (reference sequence). CDR3 size: 14 residues. After removal of 0 bases from V and 1 base from J, the junction contained 2 bases not matched to a gene. CDR3 coding DNA: TGCAGTGCTAGAGAGAGACAGGGGAACACTGAAGCTTTCTTT. Its translation: CSARERQGNTEAFF.

There are many counts of this clonotype. The chain links TRBV6-1 to TRBJ2-6; 9 bases line up with TRBD1. The V segment lost 2 bases and the J segment 0 bases; nucleotides outside the gene matches: 5. The CDR3 covers 18 residues. The germline gives CDR1 MNHNS, CDR2 SASEGT. For the CDR3, the DNA is TGTGCCAGCAGTGAACGCGGACAGGGGAGCTCTGGGGCCAACGTCCTGACTTTC. The encoded protein is CASSERGQGSSGANVLTF.